The 19 T cell receptor beta chains below all came from one sample that was sequenced in a study of blood T cell repertoires in COVID-19. The data were produced by immunoSEQ multiplex PCR, yet TCRdb's version contains in-frame clones alone and is incomplete. The data contain a few hundred thousand clones, more than 65% of them singletons. The sequencing sample was made of peripheral blood. Receptor source: a person aged 65 to 79 with COVID-19, enrolled during active disease.

The V call is TRBV5-1, the J call TRBJ2-7, with D perhaps TRBD1 (5 bases). This CDR3 has 16 amino acids. Germline V lookup: CDR1 SGHRS, CDR2 YFSETQ. Trimming removed 0 bases at V and 3 bases at J, with 16 bases between. CDR3 sequence: CASSLVQGPGIYEQYF. The CDR3 DNA follows: TGCGCCAGCAGCTTGGTGCAGGGCCCGGGTATCTACGAGCAGTACTTC.

The rearrangement links TRBV28 to TRBJ1-1; 7 nucleotides match TRBD1. The V segment lost 5 bases and the J segment 6 bases; nucleotides outside the gene matches: 9. The CDR3 consists of 14 residues. Germline V CDR1 and CDR2: MDHEN, SYDVKM. CDR3 DNA: TGTGCCAGCAGTCTGACAGGGTCGAAGTCTGAAGCTTTCTTT. Translating gives CASSLTGSKSEAFF.

The V gene is TRBV3-1 (or the pseudogene TRBV3-2), the J gene TRBJ2-5; TRBD2 aligns across 8 bases. This CDR3 is 14 amino acids long. The junction had 4 bases not matched to a gene; V was cut back by 3 bases and J by 4 bases. The germline CDR1 and CDR2 sequences are LGHDT and YNNKEL (reference sequence). CDR3 region: CASSQNRGGETQYF. The CDR3 bases are TGTGCCAGCAGCCAGAACCGGGGGGGAGAGACCCAGTACTTC.

V and J are TRBV9 and TRBJ2-2; a weak D match, TRBD2 (6 bases). Trimming removed 0 bases at V and 4 bases at J, with 10 bases between. Germline V gene sequence: CDR1 SGDLS, CDR2 YYNGEE. The CDR3 runs 15 residues. In nucleotides, the CDR3 is TGTGCCAGCAGCGTAGACGGGGGAGGCACCGGGGAGCTGTTTTTT. It encodes CASSVDGGGTGELFF. The complete variable domain, with remaining parts taken from reference TRBV9 and TRBJ2-2, reads DSGVTQTPKHLITATGQRVTLRCSPRSGDLSVYWYQQSLDQGLQFLIQYYNGEERAKGNILERFSAQQFPDLHSELNLSSLELGDSALYFCASSVDGGGTGELFFGEGSRLTVL.

This clone was found once. V usage is TRBV7-7 and J usage is TRBJ2-1, with 10 bases fitting TRBD2. Trimming at V came to 6 bases and at J to 5 bases, leaving 13 bases not matched to a gene. Germline V lookup: CDR1 SSHAT, CDR2 FNYEAQ (reference sequence). The CDR3 spans 17 residues. CDR3 DNA sequence: TGTGCCAGCAGTCCCCGGGTAGGGACTAGCGTCCACAATGAGCAGTTCTTC. Translation gives CASSPRVGTSVHNEQFF.

The chain joins TRBV6-5 to TRBJ2-3; 8 bases map to TRBD2. V gave up 1 base and J gave up 1 base; unmatched junction bases: 1. The V gene's germline CDR1 is MNHEY and CDR2 SVGAGI. This CDR3 is built from 15 residues. The CDR3 is CASSYFGGGTDTQYF. The CDR3 region has the DNA TGTGCCAGCAGTTACTTCGGGGGGGGCACAGATACGCAGTATTTT.

This clone was seen only a few times. The rearrangement links TRBV9 to TRBJ2-7; 8 positions match TRBD1. V lost 0 bases, J lost 4 bases, and 6 bases stayed unmatched. The CDR3 length is 15 residues. Germline loops: CDR1 SGDLS, CDR2 YYNGEE. The CDR3 sequence: CASSVGGQGVYEQYF. In DNA, the CDR3 is TGTGCCAGCAGCGTAGGCGGACAGGGCGTGTACGAGCAGTACTTC.

V and J are TRBV10-3 and TRBJ1-1; 7 nucleotides line up with TRBD1. The V segment lost 3 bases and the J segment 5 bases; nucleotides outside the gene matches: 3. Germline assignment: CDR1 ENHRY and CDR2 SYGVKD. The CDR3 has 13 residues. CDR3 DNA: TGTGCCATCAGTGAAGGGGGACAGACTGAAGCTTTCTTT. Its protein product is CAISEGGQTEAFF.

The chain combines TRBV6-2 or TRBV6-3 with TRBJ1-3, with D maybe TRBD1 (5 bases). In germline, CDR1 is MNHEY, CDR2 SVGEGT. There are 14 residues in the CDR3. The V end was cut by 6 bases, the J end by 0 bases, with 9 bases between. CDR3 loop: CASSGALSGNTIYF. CDR3 coding DNA: TGTGCCAGCAGCGGGGCCCTCTCTGGAAACACCATATATTTT.

J is TRBJ2-1 and V is TRBV5-8; 7 bases are shared with TRBD1. Germline assignment: CDR1 SGHTS and CDR2 YDEGEE. Trimming took 4 bases from V and 0 from J; bases not matched to a gene: 4. This CDR3 has 15 amino acids. In DNA form, the CDR3 reads TGTGCCAGCAGCACAGGGGACAGCTCCTACAATGAGCAGTTCTTC. Translating gives CASSTGDSSYNEQFF. The full variable domain, in which reference TRBV5-8 and TRBJ2-1 provide the parts outside the CDR3, is EAGVTQSPTHLIKTRGQQATLRCSPISGHTSVYWYQQALGLGLQFLLWYDEGEERNRGNFPPRFSGRQFPNYSSELNVNALELEDSALYLCASSTGDSSYNEQFFGPGTRLTVL.

The chain is built from TRBV9 and TRBJ2-6; the D gene is possibly TRBD2 (6 bases). CDR3 length equals 19 residues. Germline assignment: CDR1 SGDLS and CDR2 YYNGEE. V was clipped by 4 bases and J by 0 bases, with 20 bases between them. In nucleotides, the CDR3 is TGTGCCAGCAGCTTTACCGCCGGGACTTTCTACTCTGGGGCCAACGTCCTGACTTTC. Its protein is CASSFTAGTFYSGANVLTF.

This clone occurred a few times. This chain joins TRBV10-3 and TRBJ2-2, with TRBD2 matching over 7 bases. This CDR3 has 16 residues. Germline assignment: CDR1 ENHRY and CDR2 SYGVKD. V lost 10 bases and J lost 6; bases outside the gene matches: 17. The CDR3 sequence is CATAISGRARAGELFF. The CDR3 DNA sequence: TGTGCCACCGCAATCAGTGGGAGGGCTAGGGCCGGGGAGCTGTTTTTT.

In this sample, this clone turned up a few times. The chain carries TRBV7-6 and TRBJ1-1, with D tentatively TRBD1 (5 bases). The CDR3 contains 15 residues. Germline V lookup: CDR1 SGHVS, CDR2 FNYEAQ. V gave up 5 bases and J gave up 0 bases, with 13 bases separating them. The CDR3 coding sequence is TGTGCCAGCAGCCCAAGGGGTGAATTGAACACTGAAGCTTTCTTT. Its protein product is CASSPRGELNTEAFF.

The DNA for the CDR3 is TGTGCCAGCAGTGACAGGGGGCCCTTCAATTCACCCCTCCACTTT. This sequence encodes CASSDRGPFNSPLHF. The chain carries TRBV27 and TRBJ1-6; 10 bases are a match to TRBD1. CDR1 MNHEY and CDR2 SMNVEV come from the germline V gene (reference sequence). The CDR3 loop spans 15 amino acids. V trimming: 5 bases; J trimming: 7 bases; junction bases outside the gene matches: 5.

The chain carries TRBV12-3 or TRBV12-4 and TRBJ2-7, with no clear D. V was clipped by 5 bases and J by 2 bases, with 10 bases between them. This CDR3 region has 13 residues. The CDR3 is CASSAGNPYEQYF. The CDR3 nucleotides are TGTGCCAGCAGTGCAGGTAACCCCTACGAGCAGTACTTC.

This clone has a single count. The chain recombines TRBV27 with TRBJ2-3; D is unclear. The V end was cut by 5 bases, the J end by 7 bases, with 13 bases between. CDR3 length equals 13 residues. Germline V gene lookup returns CDR1 MNHEY and CDR2 SMNVEV (reference sequence). The DNA of the CDR3 is TGTGCCAGCAGTCCCCTTAGACTGCATACGCAGTATTTT. It encodes CASSPLRLHTQYF.

The gene calls are TRBV7-2 and TRBJ2-5; TRBD2 might be the D (6 bases). V was trimmed by 3 bases and J by 4 bases, leaving 12 bases between them. Germline V gene data show CDR1 as SGHTA and CDR2 as FQGNSA. The CDR3 has 14 residues. The CDR3 reads CASSFQRVGETQYF. The CDR3, as DNA: TGTGCCAGCAGCTTCCAGCGGGTTGGAGAGACCCAGTACTTC.

The chain uses TRBV14 and TRBJ2-5; 11 bases map to TRBD1. Germline trimming cut 5 bases from V and 1 base from J; bases unmatched to any gene: 12. Germline V gene sequence: CDR1 SGHDN, CDR2 FVKESK. The CDR3 runs to 18 residues. CDR3 bases: TGTGCCAGCAGCTCCGGGACAGGGGGTTTTTCGCTCCAAGAGACCCAGTACTTC. It encodes CASSSGTGGFSLQETQYF.

The V call is TRBV5-1, the J call TRBJ1-4; possible D gene TRBD1, 6 bases. The germline CDR1 and CDR2 sequences are SGHRS and YFSETQ. V lost 4 bases and J 10 bases, leaving 17 bases between the germline ends. The CDR3 length is 14 residues. Written as DNA, the CDR3 is TGCGCCAGCAGCAGGGGGATAGACTTAGGAAAACTGTTTTTT. Its protein product is CASSRGIDLGKLFF.